This passage covers 9 T cell receptor beta chains from one sample sequenced in a study of OX40 agonist ivuxolimab in advanced cancers. Only in-frame clones appear in the TCRdb table, and some are missing; sequencing was by immunoSEQ multiplex PCR. The profile shows some 44,000 clones, 70% to 90% of them singletons. The material was CD4+ or CD8+ T cells sorted from blood, obtained in a trial of the OX40 agonist ivuxolimab. These receptors were collected from an adult with an advanced solid tumor such as melanoma, head and neck, liver or kidney cancer.

This chain joins TRBV28 and TRBJ2-1; 11 positions agree with TRBD2. The germline CDR1 and CDR2 sequences are MDHEN and SYDVKM. The CDR3 runs to 15 residues. Trimming at V came to 5 bases and at J to 9 bases, leaving 9 bases not matched to a gene. CDR3: CASSQLAGVVGEQFF. CDR3 sequence (DNA): TGTGCCAGCAGTCAACTAGCGGGAGTAGTAGGTGAGCAGTTCTTC.

The V and J genes are TRBV27 and TRBJ2-1, with TRBD2 matching over 10 bases. The J segment lost 2 bases and the V segment lost 6 bases, leaving 10 bases of the junction unmatched. The CDR3 consists of 17 residues. Germline V gene sequence: CDR1 MNHEY, CDR2 SMNVEV (reference sequence). The CDR3 region has the DNA TGTGCCAGCAGCAACGCGGGTAGCGGGGGGACCTACAATGAGCAGTTCTTC. Protein: CASSNAGSGGTYNEQFF.

V gene TRBV10-3 combines with J gene TRBJ1-6; a possible D gene is TRBD1 (5 bases). The CDR3 covers 17 residues. Per germline, CDR1 ENHRY and CDR2 SYGVKD. Between the trimmed V and J ends, which lost 2 bases and 0 bases, there was a span of 11 bases. The CDR3 sequence: CAISEEAGSSYNSPLHF. The DNA for the CDR3 is TGTGCCATCAGTGAGGAAGCAGGGAGCTCCTATAATTCACCCCTCCACTTT.

V and J are TRBV30 and TRBJ2-3; the D call may be TRBD1 or TRBD2 (5 bases each). The CDR3 loop spans 15 amino acids. V was cut by 1 base and J by 1 base, with 12 bases left in between. Germline CDR1 GTSNPN, CDR2 SVGIG (reference sequence). The CDR3 loop is CAWSERGYGTDTQYF. CDR3 nucleotides: TGTGCCTGGAGTGAGAGGGGATACGGCACAGATACGCAGTATTTT. Looking up the rest from reference TRBV30 and TRBJ2-3 gives the full variable domain: SQTIHQWPATLVQPVGSPLSLECTVEGTSNPNLYWYRQAAGRGLQLLFYSVGIGQISSEVPQNLSASRPQDRQFILSSKKLLLSDSGFYLCAWSERGYGTDTQYFGPGTRLTVL.

For this clone: This CDR3 is missing its conserved last phenylalanine or tryptophan, likely due to a read error. The chain carries TRBV4-1 and TRBJ2-7; 14 bases match TRBD2. Trimming cost V 5 bases and J 6 bases; bases outside gene matches: 12. CDR1 and CDR2 (germline): MGHRA, YSYEKL. This CDR3 is built from 17 residues. CDR3 nucleotide sequence: TGCGCCAGCAGCTCTGGGGGGGGACTAGCGGGAGTATCCGAGCAGTACCTC. Residues: CASSSGGGLAGVSEQYL.

The chain couples TRBV19 to TRBJ1-3; maybe TRBD1 (5 bases). This CDR3 spans 14 amino acids. Trimming took off 7 bases at V and 4 bases at J, with 14 bases between the two ends. Germline CDR1 and CDR2: LNHDA and SQIVND (reference sequence). Written as DNA, the CDR3 is TGTGCCAGTACGCGTGGGGGGTCCGGAAACACCATATATTTT. Its protein is CASTRGGSGNTIYF.

This chain joins TRBV19 and TRBJ2-1; D unresolved. The CDR3 covers 11 residues. V dropped 7 bases and J dropped 3 bases, with 4 bases sitting between them. Germline V gives CDR1 LNHDA, CDR2 SQIVND (reference sequence). The DNA for the CDR3 is TGTGCCAGTAAGATCTACAATGAGCAGTTCTTC. It yields the protein CASKIYNEQFF. The variable domain in full, with the rest retrieved from reference TRBV19 and TRBJ2-1, is DGGITQSPKYLFRKEGQNVTLSCEQNLNHDAMYWYRQDPGQGLRLIYYSQIVNDFQKGDIAEGYSVSREKKESFPLTVTSAQKNPTAFYLCASKIYNEQFFGPGTRLTVL.

This clone was counted a single time. The rearrangement uses TRBV30 and TRBJ1-4; D is unclear. The CDR3 is made up of 14 amino acids. Germline assignment: CDR1 GTSNPN and CDR2 SVGIG (reference sequence). Trimming stripped 0 bases from V and 5 bases from J, with 10 bases between. CDR3 in amino acids: CAWSVKGGNEKLFF. The CDR3 DNA reads as TGTGCCTGGAGTGTTAAGGGAGGCAATGAAAAACTGTTTTTT.

J is TRBJ2-5 and V is TRBV5-5; D unresolved. V dropped 0 bases and J dropped 1 base, with 7 bases sitting between them. This CDR3 has 14 amino acids. Per germline, CDR1 SGHKS and CDR2 YYEKEE (reference sequence). Here the CDR3 reads CASSLGRSQETQYF. Written as DNA, the CDR3 is TGTGCCAGCAGCTTGGGCCGGAGCCAAGAGACCCAGTACTTC.